The 32 T cell receptor beta chains given below trace back to one sample, sequenced in a study of blood T cell repertoires in COVID-19. The repertoire was sequenced with immunoSEQ multiplex PCR; TCRdb's copy has only in-frame clones and lacks some. The sample holds 210,000 or so clones, 65% to 85% seen once. Sample: peripheral blood. The receptors originated from a woman in her 30s with COVID-19, enrolled during active disease.

The J gene is TRBJ2-4, the V gene TRBV19; 11 nucleotides agree with TRBD1. CDR1 LNHDA and CDR2 SQIVND come from the germline V gene (reference sequence). V lost 3 bases and J lost 7; bases outside the gene matches: 2. CDR3 length: 14 residues. The DNA of the CDR3 is TGTGCCAGTAGTATTGGACAGGGGGCGAACATTCAGTACTTC. The encoded protein is CASSIGQGANIQYF.

The V call is TRBV4-1, the J call TRBJ2-1; a possible D gene is TRBD2 (6 bases). V lost 3 bases and J lost 3, with 18 bases in between. The CDR3 is 17 residues long. The germline gives CDR1 MGHRA, CDR2 YSYEKL. The CDR3 DNA reads as TGCGCCAGCAGCCAGGGGGGAGGCCAAATAAACTACAATGAGCAGTTCTTC. Amino acids: CASSQGGGQINYNEQFF.

The chain uses TRBV7-9 and TRBJ2-3; 10 bases agree with TRBD1. CDR3 length: 14 amino acids. Germline V lookup: CDR1 SEHNR, CDR2 FQNEAQ (reference sequence). Losses at the gene ends were 6 bases for V and 2 bases for J; bases not matched to a gene: 2. The CDR3 sequence: CASRGTGVTDTQYF. DNA for the CDR3: TGTGCCAGCAGGGGGACAGGGGTCACAGATACGCAGTATTTT.

The rearrangement links TRBV28 to TRBJ1-3; 9 bases match TRBD1. Germline assignment: CDR1 MDHEN and CDR2 SYDVKM. The V segment lost 6 bases and the J segment 0 bases; nucleotides outside the gene matches: 6. The CDR3 sequence is 16 residues long. This CDR3 reads CASSNRDRDSGNTIYF. For the CDR3, the DNA is TGTGCCAGCAGCAATCGGGACAGGGACTCTGGAAACACCATATATTTT.

The genes are TRBV7-9 and TRBJ1-1, with D perhaps matching TRBD1 (5 bases). CDR1 and CDR2 (germline): SEHNR, FQNEAQ (reference sequence). This CDR3 region has 14 residues. V lost 3 bases and J 4 bases, leaving 12 bases between the germline ends. The CDR3 region has the DNA TGTGCCAGCAGCTTCCGTGTAAGGGGCACTGAAGCTTTCTTT. Translating it yields CASSFRVRGTEAFF.

The genes are TRBV6-5 and TRBJ1-2; D unresolved. CDR3 length: 14 residues. CDR1 MNHEY and CDR2 SVGAGI come from the germline V gene. The V gene lost 2 bases and the J gene lost 12 bases, with 19 bases spanning the gap. CDR3 protein: CASSYKIGQSGNTF. CDR3 DNA: TGTGCCAGCAGTTACAAAATTGGCCAAAGCGGAAACACCTTC.

The CDR3 DNA is TGTGCCAGCAGCCAGACAGAGAGGCGGCCCCAGCATTTT. Translating gives CASSQTERRPQHF. This sequence joins TRBV11-2 and TRBJ1-5; the D gene is possibly TRBD1 (5 bases). The ends were cut back, 5 bases at V and 9 bases at J, with 14 bases in the middle. The V gene's germline CDR1 is SGHAT and CDR2 FQNNGV. The CDR3 extends over 13 amino acids.

This sequence joins TRBV6-6 and TRBJ1-1; possible D gene TRBD1, 6 bases. Trimming removed 0 bases at V and 10 bases at J, with 12 bases between. Germline CDR1 is MNHNY and CDR2 is SVGAGI (reference sequence). The CDR3 length is 13 residues. The CDR3 is CASSYSNQGTAFF. Here the CDR3 DNA reads TGTGCCAGCAGTTACTCCAACCAGGGGACAGCTTTCTTT.

The chain combines TRBV4-2 with TRBJ2-1; D might be TRBD2 (5 bases). The CDR3 sequence is 14 residues long. Germline CDR1 is LGHNA and CDR2 is YNFKEQ. The V end lost 2 bases, the J end lost 8 bases, and 13 bases lay between the germline ends. The CDR3, as DNA: TGTGCCAGCAGCCAAAGACTACAAGGTCATGAGCAGTTCTTC. Amino acid sequence: CASSQRLQGHEQFF.

This clone was seen a handful of times. The chain has TRBV2 and TRBJ2-3; 7 bases line up with TRBD2. Germline V CDR1 and CDR2: SNHLY, FYNNEI. This CDR3 has 13 residues. The trim removed 4 bases at V and 8 bases at J, leaving 6 bases unmatched. The CDR3 DNA is TGTGCCAGCAGTGCGGCGGGAGCTGGTACGCAGTATTTT. It yields the protein CASSAAGAGTQYF.

The rearrangement uses TRBV2 and TRBJ1-1, with 8 bases aligning to TRBD1. The CDR3 loop spans 15 amino acids. CDR1 is SNHLY and CDR2 is FYNNEI in the germline V gene. V was pared by 4 bases and J by 4 bases, with 8 bases of the junction left unmatched. The DNA of the CDR3 is TGTGCCAGCAGTGGCGGTGCGACAGGGGCCACTGAAGCTTTCTTT. Residues: CASSGGATGATEAFF.

The rearrangement uses TRBV11-3 and TRBJ1-1, with TRBD1 matching 9 bases. After removal of 5 bases from V and 7 bases from J, the junction contained 5 bases not matched to a gene. The CDR3 contains 13 residues. Germline CDR1 and CDR2: SGHNT and YENEEA. The CDR3 sequence is CASSADRGSEAFF. CDR3 sequence (DNA): TGTGCCAGCAGCGCGGACAGGGGTAGTGAAGCTTTCTTT.

The rearrangement uses TRBV6-2 or TRBV6-3 and TRBJ2-7; a weak D match, TRBD1 (6 bases). Germline V lookup: CDR1 MNHEY, CDR2 SVGEGT. The CDR3 runs to 16 residues. The V end was cut by 6 bases, the J end by 5 bases, with 23 bases between. Here the CDR3 DNA reads TGTGCCAGCAGCTATTCAGACAGGAAGACGGCGGACGAGCAGTACTTC. It translates to CASSYSDRKTADEQYF.

V is TRBV9 and J is TRBJ2-5; 9 bases are shared with TRBD1. CDR3 length: 14 amino acids. Losses at the gene ends were 4 bases for V and 5 bases for J; bases not matched to a gene: 6. Germline CDR1 is SGDLS and CDR2 is YYNGEE. CDR3 protein: CASSPGQGQETQYF. As DNA, the CDR3 is TGTGCCAGCAGCCCCGGACAGGGGCAGGAGACCCAGTACTTC.

The V and J genes are TRBV19 and TRBJ2-7; tentative D call: TRBD1 (5 bases). Germline V gives CDR1 LNHDA, CDR2 SQIVND (reference sequence). Deletions cut 3 bases from V and 0 bases from J, with 12 bases between. The CDR3 contains 15 residues. CDR3 sequence: CASSIFPGHSYEQYF. The CDR3 DNA is TGTGCCAGTAGTATTTTCCCAGGGCACTCCTACGAGCAGTACTTC.

The chain combines TRBV3-1 (or the pseudogene TRBV3-2) with TRBJ1-2; 7 bases align to TRBD1. The trim removed 8 bases at V and 8 bases at J, leaving 14 bases unmatched. The CDR3 sequence is 14 residues long. CDR1 and CDR2 from the germline V gene are LGHDT and YNNKEL (reference sequence). CDR3 in DNA: TGTGCCAGCGCCAGCCCGGGACAGCAAGAGGGCTACACCTTC. This sequence encodes CASASPGQQEGYTF.

This CDR3 reads CASSQVRMVRGYGYTF. DNA for the CDR3: TGTGCCAGCAGCCAAGTGCGCATGGTCAGGGGGTATGGCTACACCTTC. This rearrangement joins TRBV3-1 (or the pseudogene TRBV3-2) to TRBJ1-2; 7 nucleotides line up with TRBD1. CDR1 is LGHDT and CDR2 is YNNKEL in the germline V gene (reference sequence). This CDR3 has 16 amino acids. Trimming removed 1 base from V and 5 bases from J; junction bases left unmatched: 10.

The rearrangement joins TRBV7-2 to TRBJ2-5, with TRBD2 matching over 10 bases. Germline values: CDR1 SGHTA, CDR2 FQGNSA. V dropped 1 base and J dropped 8; count of bases not matched to a gene: 4. The CDR3 is made up of 14 amino acids. CDR3 bases: TGTGCCAGCAGCTTAGATAGCGGGGGGCCCACCCAGTACTTC. Translation: CASSLDSGGPTQYF.

The rearrangement uses TRBV2 and TRBJ2-7, with D possibly TRBD1 on 6 matching bases. This CDR3 region has 13 residues. Germline CDR1 is SNHLY and CDR2 is FYNNEI. Deletions cut 7 bases from V and 3 bases from J, with 13 bases between. Here the CDR3 reads CASTREQGYEQYF. In nucleotides, the CDR3 is TGTGCCAGCACCAGGGAACAGGGCTACGAGCAGTACTTC.

The chain employs TRBV9 and TRBJ1-4, with D possibly matching TRBD1 (5 bases). This CDR3 comprises 16 residues. Per the germline V gene, CDR1 is SGDLS and CDR2 is YYNGEE. Trimming stripped 1 base from V and 6 bases from J, with 16 bases between. CDR3 in amino acids: CASSVSVRGSDEKLFF. In DNA form, the CDR3 reads TGTGCCAGCAGCGTATCTGTAAGGGGTAGTGATGAAAAACTGTTTTTT.

The rearrangement links TRBV28 to TRBJ1-2; TRBD1 matches at 7 bases. The CDR3 totals 14 residues. Looked up from germline, CDR1 is MDHEN and CDR2 is SYDVKM. V lost 5 bases and J lost 4; bases outside the gene matches: 7. CDR3: CASSLPGQAYGYTF. CDR3 DNA: TGTGCCAGCAGTCTACCCGGACAGGCCTATGGCTACACCTTC.

The rearrangement joins TRBV7-9 to TRBJ1-3, with TRBD1 matching over 7 bases. The CDR3 is 16 residues long. The V segment lost 2 bases and the J segment 3 bases; nucleotides outside the gene matches: 7. Germline CDR1 SEHNR, CDR2 FQNEAQ (reference sequence). DNA for the CDR3: TGTGCCAGCAGCTTAATTAAGGGGGCCCGTGGAAACACCATATATTTT. Translating gives CASSLIKGARGNTIYF.

V usage is TRBV19 and J usage is TRBJ2-7; tentatively, D is TRBD1 (5 bases). Trimming stripped 4 bases from V and 3 bases from J, with 13 bases between. Germline lookup yields CDR1 LNHDA and CDR2 SQIVND (reference sequence). The CDR3 contains 14 residues. The CDR3 region has the DNA TGTGCCAGTAGTAAAGGGGCCGACCTCTACGAGCAGTACTTC. This encodes CASSKGADLYEQYF.

The V and J genes are TRBV19 and TRBJ2-7, with a tentative D call TRBD1 (6 bases). The germline CDR1 and CDR2 sequences are LNHDA and SQIVND (reference sequence). This CDR3 region has 14 residues. Trimming stripped 2 bases from V and 0 bases from J, with 8 bases between. CDR3 region: CASSISDSSYEQYF. The CDR3, as DNA: TGTGCCAGTAGTATATCGGACAGCTCCTACGAGCAGTACTTC.

J is TRBJ1-1 and V is TRBV3-1 (or the pseudogene TRBV3-2); the match to TRBD1 covers 9 bases. The CDR3 covers 14 residues. Trimming took 4 bases from V and 5 from J; bases not matched to a gene: 5. Germline V CDR1 and CDR2: LGHDT, YNNKEL (reference sequence). CDR3 nucleotide sequence: TGTGCCAGCAGCCGTAGACAGGGGGGGACTGAAGCTTTCTTT. Translated, it gives CASSRRQGGTEAFF.

V gene TRBV2 combines with J gene TRBJ1-5; D possibly corresponds to TRBD1 (6 bases). CDR1 and CDR2 from the germline V gene are SNHLY and FYNNEI. The CDR3 is 13 residues long. The V end was cut by 4 bases, the J end by 9 bases, with 13 bases between. The CDR3: CASSVNRDAPQHF. Written as DNA, the CDR3 is TGTGCCAGCAGTGTAAACAGGGATGCGCCCCAGCATTTT.

The CDR3 coding sequence is TGTGCCAGCAGCGCCTTCGGACAGTCCTACAATGAGCAGTTCTTC. It specifies CASSAFGQSYNEQFF. The chain has TRBV9 and TRBJ2-1; possible D gene TRBD1, 6 bases. V was clipped by 3 bases and J by 1 base, with 11 bases between them. The germline V gene has CDR1 SGDLS and CDR2 YYNGEE. The CDR3 is made up of 15 amino acids.

The V and J genes are TRBV18 and TRBJ2-7; D is possibly TRBD1 (6 bases). The CDR3 extends over 13 amino acids. The V gene's germline CDR1 is KGHSH and CDR2 LQKENI. With 3 bases removed from V and 5 bases from J, the gap between germline ends came to 11 bases. The CDR3 loop reads CASSPNRVHEQYF. DNA of the CDR3: TGTGCCAGCTCACCCAACAGGGTCCACGAGCAGTACTTC.

V gene TRBV9 combines with J gene TRBJ2-3, with 8 bases aligning to TRBD2. This CDR3 region has 19 residues. V lost 0 bases and J lost 7; bases outside the gene matches: 19. In germline, CDR1 is SGDLS, CDR2 YYNGEE. Here the CDR3 DNA reads TGTGCCAGCAGCGTAGGCCCCTCTCCACTAGCGGCCGGAGGGCATACGCAGTATTTT. The encoded protein is CASSVGPSPLAAGGHTQYF.

V gene TRBV30 combines with J gene TRBJ1-2; D unresolved. V was cut by 2 bases and J by 9 bases, with 7 bases left in between. This CDR3 has 10 residues. CDR1 is GTSNPN and CDR2 is SVGIG in the germline V gene (reference sequence). This chain's CDR3 is CAWSSERYTF. For the CDR3, the DNA is TGTGCCTGGAGTTCAGAACGCTACACCTTC.

The rearrangement joins TRBV4-1 to TRBJ2-7; D gene ambiguous. The CDR3 covers 15 residues. With 0 bases removed from V and 2 bases from J, the gap between germline ends came to 11 bases. Germline V gene data show CDR1 as MGHRA and CDR2 as YSYEKL. The CDR3 here is CASSQDRGTAYEQYF. Written as DNA, the CDR3 is TGCGCCAGCAGCCAAGATCGAGGCACCGCCTACGAGCAGTACTTC.

The chain carries TRBV28 and TRBJ1-2, with D hard to call. The V gene lost 6 bases and the J gene lost 8 bases, with 13 bases spanning the gap. Germline V gives CDR1 MDHEN, CDR2 SYDVKM. This CDR3 is built from 12 residues. CDR3 in DNA: TGTGCCAGCAGGGAATCGGGTGGAGGCTACACCTTC. Protein sequence: CASRESGGGYTF.